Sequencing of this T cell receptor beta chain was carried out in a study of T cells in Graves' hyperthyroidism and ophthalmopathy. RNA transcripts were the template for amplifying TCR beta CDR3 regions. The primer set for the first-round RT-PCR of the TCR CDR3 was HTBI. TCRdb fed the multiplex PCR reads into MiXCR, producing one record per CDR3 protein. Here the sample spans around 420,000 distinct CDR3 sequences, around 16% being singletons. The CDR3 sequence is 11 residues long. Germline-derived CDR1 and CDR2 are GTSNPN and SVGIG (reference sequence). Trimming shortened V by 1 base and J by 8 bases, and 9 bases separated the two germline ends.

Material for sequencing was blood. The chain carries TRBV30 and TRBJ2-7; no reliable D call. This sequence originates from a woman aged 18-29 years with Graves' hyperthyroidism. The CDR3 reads CAWSGPQKQYF. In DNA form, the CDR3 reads TGTGCCTGGAGTGGCCCCCAGAAGCAGTACTTC.